What follows are 5 T cell receptor beta chains derived from one specimen sequenced in a study of cytomegalovirus exposure and HLA in healthy donors. The PCR had 60 Vbeta and 13 Jbeta primers. Some clones are missing from TCRdb's copy, which holds only in-frame ones; the method was immunoSEQ multiplex PCR. The profile covers 150,000 to 200,000 clones, with about three quarters appearing a single time and approximately 3% taken by the ten largest. Material for sequencing was PBMCs. The receptors come from a woman between 35 and 50 years old in good health and CMV-seronegative.

This clone was recorded once. CDR3 nucleotide sequence: TGTGCCAGCAGCTTAACAGGGCAACACAATGAGCAGTTCTTC. Residues: CASSLTGQHNEQFF. The chain uses TRBV7-9 and TRBJ2-1, with D tentatively TRBD1 (6 bases). V dropped 2 bases and J dropped 5 bases, with 10 bases sitting between them. There are 14 residues in the CDR3. Per germline, CDR1 SEHNR and CDR2 FQNEAQ (reference sequence). Filled out from reference TRBV7-9 and TRBJ2-1, the complete variable domain reads DTGVSQNPRHKITKRGQNVTFRCDPISEHNRLYWYRQTLGQGPEFLTYFQNEAQLEKSRLLSDRFSAERPKGSFSTLEIQRTEQGDSAMYLCASSLTGQHNEQFFGPGTRLTVL.

The chain uses TRBV6-1 and TRBJ1-2; D is undetermined. The V end lost 4 bases, the J end lost 5 bases, and 5 bases lay between the germline ends. CDR3 length equals 11 residues. The germline V gene encodes CDR1 MNHNS and CDR2 SASEGT. The CDR3 bases are TGTGCCAGCAGTGTCGTTTATGGCTACACCTTC. It translates to CASSVVYGYTF.

This chain links TRBV11-2 with TRBJ1-1; D may be TRBD1 (5 bases). Germline V CDR1 and CDR2: SGHAT, FQNNGV. CDR3 size: 14 residues. Trimming removed 5 bases from V and 5 bases from J, with 15 bases in between. The CDR3 bases are TGTGCCAGCAGCCCGCGGGGGGGTTGGACTGAAGCTTTCTTT. Protein sequence: CASSPRGGWTEAFF.

V usage is TRBV11-3 and J usage is TRBJ2-5, with D possibly being TRBD2 (5 bases). V lost 0 bases, J lost 4 bases, and 6 bases lay in between. Looked up from germline, CDR1 is SGHNT and CDR2 is YENEEA. The CDR3 consists of 13 residues. The CDR3 sequence is CASSLEGGETQYF. The CDR3 nucleotides are TGTGCCAGCAGCTTAGAAGGAGGAGAGACCCAGTACTTC.

The rearrangement joins TRBV2 to TRBJ1-2; D might be TRBD1 (5 bases). Per germline, CDR1 SNHLY and CDR2 FYNNEI. This CDR3 is built from 14 residues. The ends were cut back, 3 bases at V and 0 bases at J, with 8 bases in the middle. This chain's CDR3 is CASSEDKSNYGYTF. The CDR3 nucleotides are TGTGCCAGCAGTGAGGACAAATCTAACTATGGCTACACCTTC.